Listed below are T cell receptor beta chains from one sample, sequenced in a study of blood T cell repertoires in COVID-19. Data came from immunoSEQ multiplex PCR; TCRdb stores just in-frame clones and leaves some out. Found here are about 140,000 clones, about four fifths of them singletons; the top ten hold roughly 13%. Specimen: peripheral blood. These receptors came from a man at least 80 years old with acute or convalescent COVID-19. The CDR3 runs from the conserved cysteine through the conserved F or W. Each record gives: V gene, clone size, D gene, J gene, CDR3 length, CDR3 DNA, CDR3 protein. D genes are given only for firm matches. A row's size may be missing; if present it is once, few, many or a size class.

V: TRBV18; size: NA; D: TRBD2; J: TRBJ2-1; length: 15; DNA: TGTGCCAGCTCACCCGGGACTAGCGGCTACAATGAGCAGTTCTTC; CDR3: CASSPGTSGYNEQFF
V: TRBV7-8; size: NA; D: NA; J: TRBJ2-6; length: 16; DNA: TGTGCCAGCAGCCGCAGGGAATCCCCTGGGGCCAACGTCCTGACTTTC; CDR3: CASSRRESPGANVLTF
V: TRBV6-2/TRBV6-3; size: NA; D: TRBD1; J: TRBJ2-4; length: 18; DNA: TGTGCCAGCAGTTACTCGATAGCCGCCAGGGGGCGCGAAAACATTCAGTACTTC; CDR3: CASSYSIAARGRENIQYF
V: TRBV28; size: NA; D: NA; J: TRBJ1-5; length: 14; DNA: TGTGCCAGCAGTCCCGCGACACGCGATCAGCCCCAGCATTTT; CDR3: CASSPATRDQPQHF
V: TRBV5-1; size: NA; D: TRBD1; J: TRBJ1-4; length: 17; DNA: TGCGCCAGCAGCCCCGGACAGGGAGGCGCAACTAATGAAAAACTGTTTTTT; CDR3: CASSPGQGGATNEKLFF
V: TRBV24-1; size: NA; D: TRBD1; J: TRBJ1-1; length: 14; DNA: TGTGCCACACGCCCCGGGACAGGGAACACTGAAGCTTTCTTT; CDR3: CATRPGTGNTEAFF
V: TRBV24-1; size: NA; D: NA; J: TRBJ2-1; length: 16; DNA: TGTGCCACCAGTGATTCGGACTCTTCGGGGTACAATGAGCAGTTCTTC; CDR3: CATSDSDSSGYNEQFF
V: TRBV7-3; size: NA; D: NA; J: TRBJ2-2; length: 13; DNA: TGTGCCAGCAGCCCGGACATCACCGGGGAGCTGTTTTTT; CDR3: CASSPDITGELFF
V: TRBV2; size: NA; D: NA; J: TRBJ2-5; length: 13; DNA: TGTGCCAGCAGTGTGCAGGTTCAAGAGACCCAGTACTTC; CDR3: CASSVQVQETQYF
V: TRBV10-3; size: NA; D: TRBD1; J: TRBJ1-5; length: 15; DNA: TGTGCCATCAGTCCGGGACAGGGCCCCAATCAGCCCCAGCATTTT; CDR3: CAISPGQGPNQPQHF
V: TRBV14; size: NA; D: TRBD2; J: TRBJ2-3; length: 17; DNA: TGTGCCAGGGTTTTAGCGGGGGGGCCGGGGGAGGCAGATACGCAGTATTTT; CDR3: CARVLAGGPGEADTQYF
V: TRBV7-9; size: NA; D: TRBD1; J: TRBJ2-2; length: 17; DNA: TGTGCCAGCAGCTTAATAACAGGGGGGATGAACACCGGGGAGCTGTTTTTT; CDR3: CASSLITGGMNTGELFF
V: TRBV27; size: few; D: TRBD1; J: TRBJ2-7; length: 13; DNA: TGTGCCAGCAGCTCGGGACAGACCTACGAGCAGTACTTC; CDR3: CASSSGQTYEQYF
V: TRBV6-5; size: NA; D: NA; J: TRBJ2-3; length: 11; DNA: TGTGCCAGCACCCAGAGTGGGAGGCAGTATTTT; CDR3: CASTQSGRQYF
V: TRBV13; size: NA; D: NA; J: TRBJ1-2; length: 14; DNA: TGTGCCAGCAGCGGATCGGGGGAGATCGGTGGCTACACCTTC; CDR3: CASSGSGEIGGYTF
V: TRBV7-8; size: few; D: NA; J: TRBJ1-3; length: 12; DNA: TGTGCCAGCAGCTTCGTCGGAAACACCATATATTTT; CDR3: CASSFVGNTIYF
V: TRBV21-1; size: NA; D: NA; J: TRBJ2-7; length: 16; DNA: TGTGCCAGCAGCACATCCGGGACAGGAGAGATTTACGAGCAGTACTTC; CDR3: CASSTSGTGEIYEQYF
V: TRBV3-1/TRBV3-2; size: few; D: NA; J: TRBJ2-2; length: 13; DNA: TGTGCCAGCAGCCAACAGTACACCGGGGAGCTGTTTTTT; CDR3: CASSQQYTGELFF
V: TRBV23-1; size: NA; D: NA; J: TRBJ2-3; length: 17; DNA: TGCGCCAGCAGTCTCCCTCCACTGGTGGTCTGTATAGATACGCAGTATTTT; CDR3: CASSLPPLVVCIDTQYF
V: TRBV24-1; size: NA; D: NA; J: TRBJ2-1; length: 15; DNA: TGTGCCACCAGTGAGCCAAGGGGGACGTACAATGAGCAGTTCTTC; CDR3: CATSEPRGTYNEQFF
V: TRBV25-1; size: NA; D: NA; J: TRBJ1-1; length: 11; DNA: TGTGCCAGCAGTGCACTTGCTGAAGCTTTCTTT; CDR3: CASSALAEAFF
V: TRBV3-1/TRBV3-2; size: NA; D: NA; J: TRBJ1-5; length: 14; DNA: TGTGCCAGCAGCCAAGATCTTGGCAATCAGCCCCAGCATTTT; CDR3: CASSQDLGNQPQHF
V: TRBV27; size: once; D: TRBD1; J: TRBJ1-4; length: 16; DNA: TGTGCCAGCAGAAGACAGGGATTCGCAACTAATGAAAAACTGTTTTTT; CDR3: CASRRQGFATNEKLFF
V: TRBV5-1; size: NA; D: TRBD1; J: TRBJ1-5; length: 14; DNA: TGCGCCAGCAGCTTCGGGACAGCAAATCAGCCCCAGCATTTT; CDR3: CASSFGTANQPQHF
V: TRBV6-5; size: medium-sized; D: TRBD1; J: TRBJ1-1; length: 15; DNA: TGTGCCAGCAGTTACTCCGGGACAGGGAACACTGAAGCTTTCTTT; CDR3: CASSYSGTGNTEAFF
V: TRBV4-1; size: few; D: NA; J: TRBJ1-1; length: 17; DNA: TGCGCCAGCAGCCAAGGTCCACTTCGGGGGGAGAACACTGAAGCTTTCTTT; CDR3: CASSQGPLRGENTEAFF
V: TRBV6-5; size: NA; D: NA; J: TRBJ2-5; length: 15; DNA: TGTGCCAGCAGTTACGTTTCGGGGGTGGGGGAGACCCAGTACTTC; CDR3: CASSYVSGVGETQYF
V: TRBV18; size: NA; D: NA; J: TRBJ1-1; length: 15; DNA: TGTGCCAGCTCACCACCAATTTCAGTGAACACTGAAGCTTTCTTT; CDR3: CASSPPISVNTEAFF
V: TRBV18; size: NA; D: TRBD1; J: TRBJ2-7; length: 12; DNA: TGTGCCAGCTCAACCCAGGGGGACGAGCAGTACTTC; CDR3: CASSTQGDEQYF
V: TRBV2; size: NA; D: NA; J: TRBJ2-7; length: 15; DNA: TGTGCCAGCGCCGCCTCAGACATCACAGCCTACGAGCAGTACTTC; CDR3: CASAASDITAYEQYF
V: TRBV7-3; size: NA; D: NA; J: TRBJ2-3; length: 13; DNA: TGTGCCAGCAGCTTCACCCTAGCGGATACGCAGTATTTT; CDR3: CASSFTLADTQYF
V: TRBV2; size: few; D: TRBD1; J: TRBJ2-7; length: 16; DNA: TGTGCCAGCAGTGAACCTTTAGGGACAGGGGAGAACGAGCAGTACTTC; CDR3: CASSEPLGTGENEQYF
V: TRBV6-4; size: NA; D: TRBD1; J: TRBJ1-2; length: 13; DNA: TGTGCCAGCAGTAATACAGGGGGCCGTGGCTACACCTTC; CDR3: CASSNTGGRGYTF
V: TRBV6-5; size: NA; D: NA; J: TRBJ1-1; length: 12; DNA: TGTGCCAGCAGTTACCTGGGGCTAGGTGCTTTCTTT; CDR3: CASSYLGLGAFF
V: TRBV2; size: few; D: TRBD2; J: TRBJ2-1; length: 17; DNA: TGTGCCAGCAGTTCCGGGACTAGCGGGGGAGGCTCTGATGAGCAGTTCTTC; CDR3: CASSSGTSGGGSDEQFF
V: TRBV7-2; size: few; D: NA; J: TRBJ2-7; length: 12; DNA: TGTGCCAGCAGCTTAGTCACTTACGAGCAGTACTTC; CDR3: CASSLVTYEQYF
V: TRBV6-2/TRBV6-3; size: once; D: TRBD1; J: TRBJ1-5; length: 18; DNA: TGTGCCAGCAGTAATGCACGGGACAGGGGGTACGGCAATCAGCCCCAGCATTTT; CDR3: CASSNARDRGYGNQPQHF
V: TRBV5-1; size: NA; D: NA; J: TRBJ1-1; length: 15; DNA: TGCGCCAGCAGGGGGACAACTAACGGGGACACTGAAGCTTTCTTT; CDR3: CASRGTTNGDTEAFF
V: TRBV24-1; size: NA; D: NA; J: TRBJ2-3; length: 16; DNA: TGTGCCACCAGTGGTCGGGGAATAGACAGCACAGATACGCAGTATTTT; CDR3: CATSGRGIDSTDTQYF
V: TRBV4-3; size: NA; D: NA; J: TRBJ1-2; length: 13; DNA: TGCGCCAGCAGCCAAGCAGGGGTCTATGGCTACACCTTC; CDR3: CASSQAGVYGYTF
V: TRBV12-3/TRBV12-4; size: once; D: NA; J: TRBJ2-5; length: 13; DNA: TGTGCCAGCAGTAGGGGAACTCGGGAGACCCAGTACTTC; CDR3: CASSRGTRETQYF
V: TRBV7-9; size: NA; D: NA; J: TRBJ1-4; length: 14; DNA: TGTGCCAGCAGCCCAGGTTCAACTAATGAAAAACTGTTTTTT; CDR3: CASSPGSTNEKLFF
V: TRBV2; size: NA; D: NA; J: TRBJ2-2; length: 15; DNA: TGTGCCAGCAGGCCCGGGACACAGAACACCGGGGAGCTGTTTTTT; CDR3: CASRPGTQNTGELFF